The 9 T cell receptor beta chains listed next were all sequenced from one sample in a study of blood T cell repertoires in COVID-19. TCRdb keeps only in-frame clones here, not all; method: immunoSEQ multiplex PCR. The top ten clones hold roughly 2.3% of a sample with some 220,000 clones, more than 65% of them seen once. The sequencing sample was made of peripheral blood. These receptors originate from a woman between 55 and 75 years old with acute or convalescent COVID-19.

The rearrangement uses TRBV5-1 and TRBJ1-4; 10 bases line up with TRBD1. V was pared by 4 bases and J by 9 bases, with 9 bases of the junction left unmatched. The CDR3 has 15 residues. From germline, CDR1 is SGHRS and CDR2 YFSETQ. CDR3 sequence reads: CASSLPGTGEKKLFF. For the CDR3, the DNA is TGCGCCAGCAGCCTTCCCGGGACAGGGGAGAAAAAACTGTTTTTT.

The J gene is TRBJ2-7, the V gene TRBV2, with a weak D call TRBD2 (7 bases). The ends were cut back, 6 bases at V and 2 bases at J, with 14 bases in the middle. CDR1 and CDR2 from the germline V gene are SNHLY and FYNNEI. The CDR3 is 14 amino acids. The CDR3 bases are TGTGCCAGCAGCCCTTGGGAGGGGGCCTACGAGCAGTACTTC. This encodes CASSPWEGAYEQYF.

This chain joins TRBV19 and TRBJ1-5; D unclear. Trimming removed 0 bases from V and 5 bases from J, with 8 bases in between. The germline V gene has CDR1 LNHDA and CDR2 SQIVND (reference sequence). The CDR3 runs 14 residues. The CDR3 DNA follows: TGTGCCAGTAGTATAGACTCTCCGTATCAGCCCCAGCATTTT. It translates to CASSIDSPYQPQHF.

This clone was detected many times. This chain links TRBV5-4 with TRBJ2-1; D uncertain. Germline loops: CDR1 SGHNT, CDR2 YYREEE (reference sequence). V was clipped by 4 bases and J by 8 bases, with 7 bases between them. CDR3 length equals 11 residues. CDR3 sequence: CASSNTYEQFF. The CDR3 coding sequence is TGTGCCAGCAGCAATACTTATGAGCAGTTCTTC.

This chain links TRBV7-9 with TRBJ2-3, with a weak D call TRBD2 (5 bases). Germline V gene data show CDR1 as SEHNR and CDR2 as FQNEAQ (reference sequence). Trimming left V 5 bases short and J 6 bases short, with 18 bases between. The CDR3 spans 15 residues. The chain's CDR3 is CASSPWTGVEDTQYF. The CDR3 nucleotides are TGTGCCAGCAGCCCTTGGACTGGAGTAGAGGATACGCAGTATTTT.

Only a few counts were recorded for this clone. The V gene is TRBV18, the J gene TRBJ1-1, with D tentatively TRBD1 (6 bases). Germline lookup yields CDR1 KGHSH and CDR2 LQKENI. The CDR3 sequence is 14 residues long. Trimming left V 4 bases short and J 7 bases short, with 16 bases between. In nucleotides, the CDR3 is TGTGCCAGCTCACTAAAGACAGGTGAGAGTGAAGCTTTCTTT. Its translation: CASSLKTGESEAFF.

The chain carries TRBV28 and TRBJ1-1; maybe TRBD1 (6 bases). Germline V CDR1 and CDR2: MDHEN, SYDVKM. V gave up 8 bases and J gave up 6 bases, with 19 bases separating them. There are 14 residues in the CDR3. This CDR3 is CASSETGPLAEAFF. The CDR3 region has the DNA TGTGCCAGCTCCGAGACAGGCCCGTTGGCTGAAGCTTTCTTT.

This clone was seen only a few times. This rearrangement joins TRBV7-6 to TRBJ2-7; 10 bases are a match to TRBD1. This CDR3 region has 16 residues. Unmatched junction bases numbered 9, after V lost 3 bases and J lost 4 bases. CDR1 and CDR2 (germline): SGHVS, FNYEAQ. The CDR3 nucleotides are TGTGCCAGCAGCTTCGCACCGGGACAGGGGATGTACGAGCAGTACTTC. Translation: CASSFAPGQGMYEQYF.

The CDR3 loop is CASSSLDARGEKLFF. The CDR3 DNA reads TGTGCCAGCAGCTCCTTGGACGCTAGGGGTGAAAAACTGTTTTTT. The rearrangement links TRBV11-1 to TRBJ1-4, with D perhaps TRBD1 (5 bases). V was trimmed by 4 bases and J by 7 bases, leaving 16 bases between them. Germline V gives CDR1 SGHAT, CDR2 FQDESV (reference sequence). The CDR3 has 15 residues.